This T cell receptor beta chain originates from a study of cytomegalovirus exposure and HLA in healthy donors. Study at large: One earlier analysis, a look at 200 million or so T cells, found some 120 million unique TCR beta sequences.

This clone was detected a few times. The antigen remains unidentified. Amplification used 60 Vbeta primers and 13 Jbeta primers. The data were produced by immunoSEQ multiplex PCR, yet TCRdb's version contains in-frame clones alone and is incomplete. Among more than 90,000 clones, about 80% were seen once, and the ten largest hold around 4.1%. Study-wide points: For TCR beta chains, V- and J-gene trimming was later linked to a missense DCLRE1C variant.

This CDR3 is built from 19 residues. V lost 6 bases, J lost 5 bases, and 31 bases lay in between. The germline V gene has CDR1 MRHNA and CDR2 SNTAGT. The TCR originated in a man aged 40-50 years in good health and CMV-seronegative. The specimen sequenced was PBMCs. The chain recombines TRBV6-4 with TRBJ1-2; TRBD1 might be the D (6 bases). CDR3 sequence: CASSAPGSPPGGLEYGYTF. CDR3 DNA sequence: TGTGCCAGCAGCGCCCCGGGGTCCCCCCCCGGGGGGCTAGAATATGGCTACACCTTC.